A single sample gave rise to the 24 T cell receptor beta chains below, sequenced in a study of Tregs in tolerant kidney transplant recipients. Using immunoSEQ multiplex PCR, the repertoire was profiled, and TCRdb retains in-frame clones only, with some absent. Here the sample spans 110,000 or so clones, around 91% being singletons. Sequencing was performed on CD4+ T cells from blood. These receptors were collected from a human donor in good health.

V and J are TRBV7-8 and TRBJ1-1; no clear D gene. The germline V gene encodes CDR1 SGHVS and CDR2 FQNEAQ. The germline V and J ends were trimmed by 2 bases and 11 bases, with 15 bases remaining between them. This CDR3 comprises 13 residues. CDR3 coding DNA: TGTGCCAGCAGCTTACGTCGCCAGACGGGGGCTTTCTTT. Translation: CASSLRRQTGAFF.

The V and J genes are TRBV7-3 and TRBJ2-1; tentative D call: TRBD1 (6 bases). The CDR3 has 14 amino acids. Germline CDR1 and CDR2: SGHTA and FQGTGA. Deletions cut 5 bases from V and 4 bases from J, with 12 bases between. CDR3 loop: CASSATTGYNEQFF. The CDR3 DNA reads as TGTGCCAGCAGCGCCACTACAGGGTACAATGAGCAGTTCTTC. Complete variable domain (other parts from reference TRBV7-3 and TRBJ2-1): GAGVSQTPSNKVTEKGKYVELRCDPISGHTALYWYRQSLGQGPEFLIYFQGTGAADDSGLPNDRFFAVRPEGSVSTLKIQRTERGDSAVYLCASSATTGYNEQFFGPGTRLTVL.

The CDR3 nucleotides are TGTGCCAGCGGGACAGGGGGGACAGATACGCAGTATTTT. It yields the protein CASGTGGTDTQYF. The J gene is TRBJ2-3, the V gene TRBV6-5; 11 nucleotides line up with TRBD1. The CDR3 spans 13 residues. CDR1 is MNHEY, CDR2 SVGAGI, per germline. Losses at the gene ends were 8 bases for V and 3 bases for J; bases not matched to a gene: 1.

The V and J genes are TRBV19 and TRBJ1-6; D is unresolved. Germline loops: CDR1 LNHDA, CDR2 SQIVND (reference sequence). The germline V and J ends were trimmed by 2 bases and 5 bases, with 7 bases remaining between them. The CDR3 has 14 residues. The CDR3 region has the DNA TGTGCCAGTAGTATAAAGGTTCATAATTCACCCCTCCACTTT. It translates to CASSIKVHNSPLHF.

The gene calls are TRBV4-1 and TRBJ2-3; D uncertain. Per the germline V gene, CDR1 is MGHRA and CDR2 is YSYEKL. The V gene lost 2 bases and the J gene lost 4 bases, with 10 bases spanning the gap. This CDR3 spans 14 amino acids. CDR3 amino acids: CASSQPARADTQYF. For the CDR3, the DNA is TGCGCCAGCAGCCAACCCGCCCGGGCAGATACGCAGTATTTT.

This clone was seen just once. The chain carries TRBV6-1 and TRBJ2-1; no reliable D call. Per germline, CDR1 MNHNS and CDR2 SASEGT. The CDR3 contains 17 residues. The V and J ends lost 4 bases and 3 bases respectively, with 19 bases between them. The CDR3 is CASSAVSVGTYYNEQFF. Here the CDR3 DNA reads TGTGCCAGCAGTGCTGTTTCAGTAGGAACCTACTACAATGAGCAGTTCTTC.

This clone appeared a single time. This sequence joins TRBV6-1 and TRBJ1-1; no reliable D call. Germline V gives CDR1 MNHNS, CDR2 SASEGT. The CDR3 totals 12 residues. V was trimmed by 2 bases and J by 6 bases, leaving 7 bases between them. The DNA of the CDR3 is TGTGCCAGCAGTGAATACTTGGCTGAAGCTTTCTTT. Its protein is CASSEYLAEAFF.

In the case of this clone: An end of the junction does not agree with germline; a read error may underlie this. This chain links TRBV5-5 with TRBJ1-2, with D maybe TRBD1 (5 bases). This CDR3 is built from 14 residues. Germline V gene data show CDR1 as SGHKS and CDR2 as YYEKEE (reference sequence). CDR3 sequence reads: CASRLGTKVSGYTF. As DNA, the CDR3 is TGTGCCAGCAGGTTGGGGACCAAGGTCAGTGGCTACACCTTC.

V gene TRBV13 combines with J gene TRBJ2-3, with D possibly matching TRBD1 (7 bases). CDR1 is PRHDT and CDR2 is FYEKMQ in the germline V gene (reference sequence). The CDR3 runs to 20 residues. The V gene lost 4 bases and the J gene lost 3 bases, with 29 bases spanning the gap. CDR3 DNA sequence: TGTGCCAGCAGCTCCCTCCCTGTTTACCGACAGGGTGGGAGGACAGATACGCAGTATTTT. Translating gives CASSSLPVYRQGGRTDTQYF.

CDR3 sequence reads: CASSRGGRGTDTQYF. The DNA for the CDR3 is TGTGCCAGCAGTCGCGGCGGGAGGGGCACAGATACGCAGTATTTT. V is TRBV14 and J is TRBJ2-3; 9 nucleotides agree with TRBD2. V gave up 6 bases and J gave up 1 base; unmatched junction bases: 5. The CDR3 extends over 15 amino acids. Germline values: CDR1 SGHDN, CDR2 FVKESK. The whole variable domain, filled in from reference TRBV14 and TRBJ2-3, reads EAGVTQFPSHSVIEKGQTVTLRCDPISGHDNLYWYRRVMGKEIKFLLHFVKESKQDESGMPNNRFLAERTGGTYSTLKVQPAELEDSGVYFCASSRGGRGTDTQYFGPGTRLTVL.

The rearrangement links TRBV15 to TRBJ2-5; D is unclear. CDR3 size: 14 residues. The germline V gene encodes CDR1 LNHNV and CDR2 YYDKDF (reference sequence). The V gene lost 0 bases and the J gene lost 5 bases, with 10 bases spanning the gap. This chain's CDR3 is CATSRDGRWETQYF. The CDR3 nucleotides are TGTGCCACCAGCAGAGATGGGCGATGGGAGACCCAGTACTTC.

This chain uses TRBV5-1 with TRBJ2-7; 9 positions match TRBD1. Unmatched junction bases numbered 11, after V lost 3 bases and J lost 7 bases. Germline V gene data show CDR1 as SGHRS and CDR2 as YFSETQ. The CDR3 spans 15 residues. CDR3 region: CASSWGRTGAREQYF. In DNA, the CDR3 is TGCGCCAGCAGCTGGGGCCGGACAGGGGCCAGAGAGCAGTACTTC.

This chain connects TRBV6-1 to TRBJ2-3; TRBD1 aligns across 7 bases. This CDR3 contains 16 residues. Germline CDR1 and CDR2: MNHNS and SASEGT. Germline trimming cut 4 bases from V and 0 bases from J; bases unmatched to any gene: 7. As DNA, the CDR3 is TGTGCCAGCAGTGGACTACAGGGGTCAAGCACAGATACGCAGTATTTT. This codes for CASSGLQGSSTDTQYF.

The chain combines TRBV7-2 with TRBJ1-4; D is undetermined. Trimming left V 0 bases short and J 5 bases short, with 10 bases between. Germline V CDR1 and CDR2: SGHTA, FQGNSA. The CDR3 runs to 15 residues. CDR3 sequence reads: CASSLARQRNEKLFF. The CDR3 nucleotides read TGTGCCAGCAGCTTAGCAAGGCAGAGAAATGAAAAACTGTTTTTT.

A single count supports this clone. The DNA of the CDR3 is TGCAGCGTTGACTATAGCGGGGGGGGCCGGGAGCTGTTTTTT. This encodes CSVDYSGGGRELFF. V and J are TRBV29-1 and TRBJ2-2, with 11 bases that match TRBD2. Germline V gene sequence: CDR1 SQVTM, CDR2 ANQGSEA. The ends lost 3 bases at V and 9 bases at J; junction bases unmatched: 6. The CDR3 is 14 residues long.

This chain joins TRBV20-1 and TRBJ2-1; no clear D. In germline, CDR1 is DFQATT, CDR2 SNEGSKA (reference sequence). The V and J ends lost 2 bases and 5 bases respectively, with 4 bases between them. The CDR3 contains 11 residues. The CDR3: CSARLHNEQFF. In DNA form, the CDR3 reads TGCAGTGCTAGACTACACAATGAGCAGTTCTTC.

The J gene is TRBJ2-4, the V gene TRBV4-2; D possibly matches TRBD1 or TRBD2 (6 bases each). The CDR3 totals 18 residues. In germline, CDR1 is LGHNA, CDR2 YNFKEQ. V lost 0 bases and J 0 bases, leaving 15 bases between the germline ends. DNA for the CDR3: TGTGCCAGCAGCCAAGATTGGGGGGCGGGGTTAGCCAAAAACATTCAGTACTTC. Translation: CASSQDWGAGLAKNIQYF.

The chain uses TRBV2 and TRBJ2-1; TRBD1 agrees at 7 bases. Germline V gives CDR1 SNHLY, CDR2 FYNNEI. After removal of 1 base from V and 7 bases from J, the junction contained 7 bases not matched to a gene. The CDR3 has 15 residues. The CDR3 coding sequence is TGTGCCAGCAGTGAAGTTAGGACAGGATTTAATGAGCAGTTCTTC. Translating it yields CASSEVRTGFNEQFF.

This chain links TRBV7-2 with TRBJ1-2, with D perhaps matching TRBD1 (6 bases). The V and J ends lost 2 bases and 8 bases respectively, with 21 bases between them. CDR3 length: 16 residues. Germline values: CDR1 SGHTA, CDR2 FQGNSA. The CDR3 DNA follows: TGTGCCAGCAGCTTATACCCCCGGACAGCTCTTGTAGGCTACACCTTC. The encoded protein is CASSLYPRTALVGYTF.

V usage is TRBV6-1 and J usage is TRBJ2-5; 8 nucleotides line up with TRBD2. The germline gives CDR1 MNHNS, CDR2 SASEGT. This CDR3 contains 17 residues. Unmatched junction bases numbered 8, after V lost 2 bases and J lost 0 bases. DNA for the CDR3: TGTGCCAGCAGTGAACGCCCAGCGGGGGCGTACCAAGAGACCCAGTACTTC. Encoded protein: CASSERPAGAYQETQYF.

The chain links TRBV30 to TRBJ1-1; weak D call: TRBD1 (6 bases). CDR1 and CDR2 (germline): GTSNPN, SVGIG (reference sequence). The CDR3 totals 15 residues. V lost 4 bases, J lost 8 bases, and 23 bases lay in between. CDR3 bases: TGTGCCTGGACGCTTCGGGGGGCTCCCCGAATGGAAGCTTTCTTT. It specifies CAWTLRGAPRMEAFF.

V usage is TRBV10-2 and J usage is TRBJ1-4; TRBD1 is a possible D gene (6 bases). Trimming took 3 bases from V and 5 from J, leaving 7 bases between them. The CDR3 is 13 amino acids. Germline values: CDR1 WSHSY, CDR2 SAAADI. In nucleotides, the CDR3 is TGCGCCAGCAGTGAAGGGGGGAATGAAAAACTGTTTTTT. Translation: CASSEGGNEKLFF.

The V gene is TRBV5-1, the J gene TRBJ2-7; TRBD2 might be the D (5 bases). The germline V and J ends were trimmed by 8 bases and 2 bases, with 23 bases remaining between them. Germline V gene lookup returns CDR1 SGHRS and CDR2 YFSETQ. CDR3 length equals 16 residues. CDR3 sequence reads: CASRVGERAVAYEQYF. The CDR3 DNA reads as TGCGCCAGTCGAGTTGGAGAGAGGGCCGTGGCCTACGAGCAGTACTTC.

The V gene is TRBV5-1, the J gene TRBJ2-7; D gene unclear. The V gene's germline CDR1 is SGHRS and CDR2 YFSETQ. V was cut by 4 bases and J by 0 bases, with 20 bases left in between. The CDR3 consists of 17 residues. This CDR3 is CASSRSPPTASSYEQYF. Here the CDR3 DNA reads TGCGCCAGCAGCCGATCTCCGCCAACAGCGAGCTCCTACGAGCAGTACTTC.